This T cell receptor (beta chain) was retrieved from a study of T cells in Graves' hyperthyroidism and ophthalmopathy. RNA transcripts served as the template for amplifying TCR beta CDR3 regions. The HTBI primer set drove a first-round RT-PCR of the TCR CDR3. TCRdb processed the multiplex PCR reads anew with MiXCR; each CDR3 protein has one entry. Counted here are under 350,000 distinct CDR3 sequences, over 15% occurring once; the ten biggest clones make up about 50%. With 1 base removed from V and 0 bases from J, the gap between germline ends came to 16 bases. The CDR3 spans 17 residues. Germline CDR1 reads SEHNR; CDR2 reads FQNEAQ (reference sequence). This clonotype was found many times.

The rearrangement joins TRBV7-9 to TRBJ2-7; no clear D gene. Material: blood. The TCR sequence derives from a woman aged 60-75 years with Graves' ophthalmopathy. The CDR3 coding sequence is TGTGCCAGCAGCTTAGAGGGTTGGACGGACCTCTCCTACGAGCAGTACTTC. This encodes CASSLEGWTDLSYEQYF.